Here is one T cell receptor beta chain with its context. Losses at the gene ends were 3 bases for V and 4 bases for J; bases not matched to a gene: 8. Germline CDR1 is SGHNT and CDR2 is YYREEE (reference sequence). CDR3 length equals 17 residues. Profiled with immunoSEQ multiplex PCR; TCRdb holds only in-frame clones, not every one. The sample lists around 220,000 clones, roughly 80% occurring once. This sample was included in a study of blood T cell repertoires in COVID-19. Whole-study context: Acute and convalescent COVID-19 specimens originated in the United States, Italy and Spain.

This TCR was recovered from a woman aged 40 to 50 with active or convalescent COVID-19. This rearrangement joins TRBV5-4 to TRBJ2-4; the match to TRBD2 covers 12 bases. The sample consisted of peripheral blood. CDR3 in DNA: TGTGCCAGCAGCTCCCGGACTAGCGGGGATTTTAAAAACATTCAGTACTTC. It translates to CASSSRTSGDFKNIQYF.